This T cell receptor beta chain stems from a study of chemoradiotherapy in HPV16-positive cancers. The CDR3 length is 12 residues. Germline-derived CDR1 and CDR2 are SQVTM and ANQGSEA. Between the trimmed V and J ends, which lost 4 bases and 8 bases, there was a span of 14 bases. Assay used: immunoSEQ multiplex PCR; TCRdb lists only in-frame clones, some missing. The sample yields roughly 19,000 clones, around 87% seen once. This clone appeared once. The clonotype was recovered from a human donor with HPV-associated anogenital cancer. This chain links TRBV29-1 with TRBJ1-2, with D possibly being TRBD1 (5 bases). Sample: blood, taken from a patient who underwent chemoradiotherapy. The CDR3 sequence: CSVGRGSVGYTF. CDR3 in DNA: TGCAGCGTTGGAAGGGGTTCCGTGGGCTACACCTTC.